The 4 T cell receptor beta chains in this list originate from one sample, sequenced in a study of control samples from healthy donors and cancer patients. Sequencing was performed with immunoSEQ multiplex PCR; in TCRdb, only in-frame clones are kept and a portion is missing. The sample carries about 140,000 clones, roughly nine tenths recorded once. The sequencing input was blood. Receptor source: a man aged 18-30 years in good health.

The V gene is TRBV11-2, the J gene TRBJ2-1; 10 bases align to TRBD2. The CDR3 covers 15 residues. CDR1 SGHAT and CDR2 FQNNGV come from the germline V gene. V dropped 5 bases and J dropped 8; count of bases not matched to a gene: 9. CDR3 residues: CASSPSGGARDEQFF. The CDR3 DNA reads TGTGCCAGCAGCCCGAGCGGGGGGGCCAGGGATGAGCAGTTCTTC.

V gene TRBV7-9 combines with J gene TRBJ2-7; TRBD1 aligns across 9 bases. The length of the CDR3 is 16 residues. The J segment lost 6 bases and the V segment lost 2 bases, leaving 11 bases of the junction unmatched. CDR1 is SEHNR and CDR2 is FQNEAQ in the germline V gene (reference sequence). For the CDR3, the DNA is TGTGCCAGCAGCTTATTGCCGGGACAGGGTGTAGTCGAGCAGTACTTC. Amino acid sequence: CASSLLPGQGVVEQYF.

This chain links TRBV4-3 with TRBJ2-7; D tentatively reads TRBD1 or TRBD2 (5 bases each). V lost 4 bases to trimming and J lost 9 bases, with 13 bases between them. The CDR3 totals 12 residues. Germline V gene data show CDR1 as LGHNA and CDR2 as YSLEER. This CDR3 reads CASSPRGDGQYF. CDR3 nucleotides: TGCGCCAGCAGCCCGAGGGGAGACGGGCAGTACTTC.

The J gene is TRBJ1-2, the V gene TRBV3-1 (or the pseudogene TRBV3-2); D call uncertain. V shed 0 bases and J shed 7 bases, with 9 bases lying between them. The germline CDR1 and CDR2 sequences are LGHDT and YNNKEL (reference sequence). This CDR3 has 13 amino acids. The CDR3, as DNA: TGTGCCAGCAGCCAAGATCCCGGGTTTGGCTACACCTTC. Protein: CASSQDPGFGYTF.